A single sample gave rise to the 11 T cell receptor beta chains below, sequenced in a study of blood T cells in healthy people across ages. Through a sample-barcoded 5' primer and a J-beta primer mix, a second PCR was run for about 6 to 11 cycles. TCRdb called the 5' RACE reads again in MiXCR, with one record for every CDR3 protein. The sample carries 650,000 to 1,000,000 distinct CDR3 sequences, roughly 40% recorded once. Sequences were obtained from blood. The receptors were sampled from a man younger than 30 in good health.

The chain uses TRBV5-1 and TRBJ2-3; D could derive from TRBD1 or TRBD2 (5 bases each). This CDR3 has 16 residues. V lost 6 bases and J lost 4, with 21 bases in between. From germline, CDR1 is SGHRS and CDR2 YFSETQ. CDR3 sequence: CASTETYVGTADTQYF. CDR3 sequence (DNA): TGCGCCAGCACCGAAACTTATGTGGGGACGGCAGATACGCAGTATTTT.

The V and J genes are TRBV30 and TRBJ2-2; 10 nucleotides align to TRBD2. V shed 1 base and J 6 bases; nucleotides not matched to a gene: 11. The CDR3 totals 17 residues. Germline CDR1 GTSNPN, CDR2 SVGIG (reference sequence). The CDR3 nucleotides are TGTGCCTGGAGTGAGTCCCTAGCGGGGGACCTCGCCGGGGAGCTGTTTTTT. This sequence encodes CAWSESLAGDLAGELFF.

The CDR3 DNA reads as TGTGCCAGCAGTTTCCAAATCACAGGGAACACTGAAGCTTTCTTT. Translation gives CASSFQITGNTEAFF. The genes are TRBV12-3 or TRBV12-4 and TRBJ1-1; D may be TRBD1 (5 bases). The CDR3 sequence is 15 residues long. The germline V and J ends were trimmed by 3 bases and 1 base, with 12 bases remaining between them.

The CDR3 reads CSVSGGRERTDTQYF. CDR3 coding DNA: TGCAGCGTCTCAGGTGGGCGGGAGAGAACAGATACGCAGTATTTT. The chain links TRBV29-1 to TRBJ2-3, with 7 bases lining up with TRBD2. CDR1 and CDR2 (germline): SQVTM, ANQGSEA. The J segment lost 3 bases and the V segment lost 6 bases, leaving 12 bases of the junction unmatched. This CDR3 region has 15 residues.

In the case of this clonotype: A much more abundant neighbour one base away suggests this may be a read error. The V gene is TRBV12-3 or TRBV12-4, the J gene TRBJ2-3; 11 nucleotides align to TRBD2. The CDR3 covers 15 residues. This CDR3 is CASRRLAGSTDAQYF. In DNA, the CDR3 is TGTGCCAGCAGACGACTAGCGGGAAGCACAGATGCGCAGTATTTT.

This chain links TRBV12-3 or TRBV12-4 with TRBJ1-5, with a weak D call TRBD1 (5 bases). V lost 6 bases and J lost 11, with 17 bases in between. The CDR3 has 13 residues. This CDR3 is CASSPGEGFAQHF. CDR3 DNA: TGTGCCAGCAGCCCCGGGGAGGGGTTCGCCCAGCATTTT.

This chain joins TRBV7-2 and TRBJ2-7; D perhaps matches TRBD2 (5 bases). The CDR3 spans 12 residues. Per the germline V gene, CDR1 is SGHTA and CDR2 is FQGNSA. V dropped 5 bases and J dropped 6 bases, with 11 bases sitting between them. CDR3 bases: TGTGCCAGCAGCCCTGGAGGCCCCGAGCAGTACTTC. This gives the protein CASSPGGPEQYF.

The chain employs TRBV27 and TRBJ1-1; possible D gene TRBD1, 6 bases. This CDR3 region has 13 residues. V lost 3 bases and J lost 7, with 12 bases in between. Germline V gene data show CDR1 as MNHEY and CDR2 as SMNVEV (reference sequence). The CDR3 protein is CASSLTGRHEAFF. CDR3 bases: TGTGCCAGCAGTTTGACAGGTCGCCATGAAGCTTTCTTT.

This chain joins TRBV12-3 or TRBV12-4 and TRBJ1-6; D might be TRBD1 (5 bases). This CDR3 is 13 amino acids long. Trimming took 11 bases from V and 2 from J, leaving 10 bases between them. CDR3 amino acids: CARPGAYNSPLHF. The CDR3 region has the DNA TGTGCCCGACCGGGGGCCTATAATTCACCCCTCCACTTT.

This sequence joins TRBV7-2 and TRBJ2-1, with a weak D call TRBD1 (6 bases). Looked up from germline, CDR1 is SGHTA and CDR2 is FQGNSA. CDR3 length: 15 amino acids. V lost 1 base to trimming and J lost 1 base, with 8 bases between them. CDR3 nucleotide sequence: TGTGCCAGCAGCTTAGAGGGGGTGTCCTACAATGAGCAGTTCTTC. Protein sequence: CASSLEGVSYNEQFF. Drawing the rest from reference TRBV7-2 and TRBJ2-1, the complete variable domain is GAGVSQSPSNKVTEKGKDVELRCDPISGHTALYWYRQSLGQGLEFLIYFQGNSAPDKSGLPSDRFSAERTGGSVSTLTIQRTQQEDSAVYLCASSLEGVSYNEQFFGPGTRLTVL.

This chain's CDR3 is CASSSTDTGTPYNEQFF. The CDR3 bases are TGTGCCAGCAGCTCTACAGATACCGGAACCCCTTACAATGAGCAGTTCTTC. V usage is TRBV7-3 and J usage is TRBJ2-1; D remains ambiguous. Trimming removed 4 bases at V and 4 bases at J, with 20 bases between. Germline V gives CDR1 SGHTA, CDR2 FQGTGA. CDR3 length: 17 amino acids.